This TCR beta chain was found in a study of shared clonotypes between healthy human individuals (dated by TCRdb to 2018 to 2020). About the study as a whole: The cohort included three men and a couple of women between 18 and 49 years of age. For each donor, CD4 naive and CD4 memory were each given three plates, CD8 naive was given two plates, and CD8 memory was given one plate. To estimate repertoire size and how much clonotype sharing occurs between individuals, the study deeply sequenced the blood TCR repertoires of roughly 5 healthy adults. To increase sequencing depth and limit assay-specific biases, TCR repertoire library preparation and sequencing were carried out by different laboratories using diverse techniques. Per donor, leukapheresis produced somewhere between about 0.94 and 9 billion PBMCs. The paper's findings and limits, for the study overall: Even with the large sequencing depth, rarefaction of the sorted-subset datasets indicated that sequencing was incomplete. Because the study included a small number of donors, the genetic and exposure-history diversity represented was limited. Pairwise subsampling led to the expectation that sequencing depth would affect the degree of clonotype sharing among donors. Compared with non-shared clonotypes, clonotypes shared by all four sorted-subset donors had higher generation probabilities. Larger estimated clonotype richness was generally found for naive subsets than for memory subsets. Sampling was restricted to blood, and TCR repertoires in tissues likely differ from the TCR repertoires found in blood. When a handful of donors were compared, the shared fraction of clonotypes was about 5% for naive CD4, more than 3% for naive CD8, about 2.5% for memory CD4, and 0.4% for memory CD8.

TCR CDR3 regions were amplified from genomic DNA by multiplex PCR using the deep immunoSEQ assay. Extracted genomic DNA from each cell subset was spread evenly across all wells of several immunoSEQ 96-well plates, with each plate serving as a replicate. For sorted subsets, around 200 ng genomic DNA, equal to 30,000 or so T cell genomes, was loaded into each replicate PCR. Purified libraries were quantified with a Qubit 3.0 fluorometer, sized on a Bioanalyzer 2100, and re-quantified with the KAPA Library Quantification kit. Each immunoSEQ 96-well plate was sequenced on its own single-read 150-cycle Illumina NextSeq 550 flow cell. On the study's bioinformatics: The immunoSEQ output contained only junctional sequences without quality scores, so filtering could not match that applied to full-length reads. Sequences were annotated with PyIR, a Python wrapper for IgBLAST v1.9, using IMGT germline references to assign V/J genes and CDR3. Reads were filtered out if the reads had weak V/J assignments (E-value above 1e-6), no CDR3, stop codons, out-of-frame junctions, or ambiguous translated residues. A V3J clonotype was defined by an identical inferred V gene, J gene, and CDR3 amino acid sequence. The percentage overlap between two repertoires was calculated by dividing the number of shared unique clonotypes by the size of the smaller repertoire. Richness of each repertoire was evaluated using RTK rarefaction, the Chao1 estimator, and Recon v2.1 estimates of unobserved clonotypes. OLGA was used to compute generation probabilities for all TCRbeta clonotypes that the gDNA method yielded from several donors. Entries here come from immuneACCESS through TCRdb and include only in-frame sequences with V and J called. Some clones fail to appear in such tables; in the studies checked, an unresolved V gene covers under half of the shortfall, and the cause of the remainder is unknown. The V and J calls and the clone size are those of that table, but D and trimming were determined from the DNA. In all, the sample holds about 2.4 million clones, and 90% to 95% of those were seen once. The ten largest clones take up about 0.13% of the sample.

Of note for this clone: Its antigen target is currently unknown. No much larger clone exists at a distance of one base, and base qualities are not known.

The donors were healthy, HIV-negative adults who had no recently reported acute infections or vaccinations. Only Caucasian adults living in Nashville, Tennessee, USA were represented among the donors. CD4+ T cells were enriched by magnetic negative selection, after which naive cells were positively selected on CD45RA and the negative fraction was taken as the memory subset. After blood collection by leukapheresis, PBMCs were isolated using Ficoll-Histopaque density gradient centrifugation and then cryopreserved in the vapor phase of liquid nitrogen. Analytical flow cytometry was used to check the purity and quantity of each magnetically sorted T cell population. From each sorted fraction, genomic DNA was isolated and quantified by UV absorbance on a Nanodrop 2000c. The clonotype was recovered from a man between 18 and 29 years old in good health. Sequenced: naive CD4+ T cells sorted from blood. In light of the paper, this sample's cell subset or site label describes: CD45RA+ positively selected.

The nucleotide sequence reads TGTGCCAGCAGCTTGGCCGGGACAGGGTACCCCTCAGAGACCCAGTACTTC. The encoded protein is CASSLAGTGYPSETQYF. Recombination joined TRBV11-2 with TRBJ2-5, with 9 middle bases fitting TRBD1. Via the germline V gene, CDR1 is SGHAT and CDR2 FQNNGV. The CDR3 measures 17 amino acids from cysteine to phenylalanine. Just CDR3 DNA is preserved here, 51 bases in frame from base 1. V is pruned by 3 bases and J by 4 bases, leaving 12 bases of the junction without a gene match. With the portions outside the CDR3 filled from the reference TRBV11-2 and TRBJ2-5 genes, the complete variable region becomes EAGVAQSPRYKIIEKRQSVAFWCNPISGHATLYWYQQILGQGPKLLIQFQNNGVVDDSQLPKDRFSAERLKGVDSTLKIQPAKLEDSAVYLCASSLAGTGYPSETQYFGPGTRLLVL.